A selection of T cell receptor beta chains follows, all from one sample in a study of T cell responses to AZD1222 COVID-19 vaccine. Clones were read by immunoSEQ multiplex PCR, and TCRdb kept only the in-frame ones, dropping some. The profile covers about 95,000 clones, with 85% to 90% appearing a single time and roughly 3.5% taken by the ten largest. The material was peripheral blood, obtained on day 0 of AZD1222 vaccination. Receptor source: an adult in good health. The CDR3 runs from the conserved cysteine through the conserved F or W. The D gene is left open where the match is weak.

D gene	V gene	J gene	CDR3 protein	CDR3 DNA
.	TRBV21-1	TRBJ1-1	CASSKSSPYDPEAFF	TGTGCCAGCAGCAAATCCAGTCCCTACGACCCTGAAGCTTTCTTT
TRBD1	TRBV15	TRBJ1-2	CATSRGRGQDYGYTF	TGTGCCACCAGCAGAGGCAGGGGGCAGGACTATGGCTACACCTTC
.	TRBV5-1	TRBJ2-3	CASAPGGPLTDTQYF	TGCGCCAGTGCCCCCGGAGGTCCCTTGACAGATACGCAGTATTTT
.	TRBV19	TRBJ1-2	CASSLYPPRVRGDGYTF	TGTGCCAGTAGTCTATACCCCCCCAGGGTCCGAGGGGATGGCTACACCTTC
TRBD1	TRBV6-2/TRBV6-3	TRBJ2-4	CASSRQGKNIQYF	TGTGCCAGCAGTCGACAGGGAAAAAACATTCAGTACTTC
TRBD2	TRBV19	TRBJ2-1	CASSIGKRGGFNEQFF	TGTGCCAGTAGTATAGGTAAACGGGGGGGCTTCAATGAGCAGTTCTTC
TRBD1	TRBV2	TRBJ2-7	CASSHRTGHDYEQYF	TGTGCCAGCAGCCATAGGACAGGGCACGACTACGAGCAGTACTTC
.	TRBV10-2	TRBJ1-2	CASSEARHGYTF	TGCGCCAGCAGTGAGGCCAGGCACGGCTACACCTTC
TRBD2	TRBV11-2	TRBJ2-7	CASSRTSGGTSSYEQYF	TGTGCCAGCAGCCGGACTAGCGGGGGGACCAGCTCCTACGAGCAGTACTTC
TRBD1	TRBV10-3	TRBJ2-3	CAISQGQTFTDTQYF	TGTGCCATCAGTCAGGGACAGACATTCACAGATACGCAGTATTTT